This TCR beta chain derives from a study of graft-versus-host responses after intestinal transplantation. About the study: Recipients uniformly received anti-thymocyte globulin induction, followed by tacrolimus and steroids for approximately 3 years.

Study-level findings and limits: Allograft graft-versus-host to host-versus-graft clonal ratios ran high in patients with graft-donor T cell macrochimerism. GvH clonotypes were identified within recipient marrow, with a subset emerging first in ileum or blood. Peak circulating GvH clone levels tracked with early post-transplant HvG declines.

About this clone: The target antigen is unknown.

Assay used: immunoSEQ multiplex PCR; TCRdb lists only in-frame clones, some missing. The sample holds roughly 50,000 clones, about 90% seen once. Per the germline V gene, CDR1 is SEHNR and CDR2 is FQNEAQ (reference sequence). J gave up 4 bases and V 5 bases, and 7 bases lay outside the gene matches. The CDR3 runs 15 residues. V usage is TRBV7-9 and J usage is TRBJ2-1; 8 nucleotides agree with TRBD1. Sequencing was performed on PBMCs, taken roughly 95 weeks after intestinal transplant. This clonotype was obtained from a human patient who received an intestinal transplant, so some T cells may come from the graft donor. CDR3 DNA sequence: TGTGCCAGCAGCCTTGACAGGGGTCAATACAATGAGCAGTTCTTC. This encodes CASSLDRGQYNEQFF.